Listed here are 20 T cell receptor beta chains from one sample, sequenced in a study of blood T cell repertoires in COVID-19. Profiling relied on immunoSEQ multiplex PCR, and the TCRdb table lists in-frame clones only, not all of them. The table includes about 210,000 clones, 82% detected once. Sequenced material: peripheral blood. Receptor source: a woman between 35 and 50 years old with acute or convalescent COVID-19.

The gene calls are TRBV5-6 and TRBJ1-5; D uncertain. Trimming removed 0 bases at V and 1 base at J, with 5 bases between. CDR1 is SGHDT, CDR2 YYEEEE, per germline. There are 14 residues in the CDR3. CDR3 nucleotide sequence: TGTGCCAGCAGCTTGGGAGTCAGCAATCAGCCCCAGCATTTT. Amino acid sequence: CASSLGVSNQPQHF.

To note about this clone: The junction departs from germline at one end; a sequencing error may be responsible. This chain's CDR3 is CASSYGTGLAPLF. The DNA of the CDR3 is TGTGCCAGCAGTTACGGGACAGGGCTGGCTCCTCTCTTT. The rearrangement uses TRBV6-5 and TRBJ1-1; 9 nucleotides match TRBD1. The germline CDR1 and CDR2 sequences are MNHEY and SVGAGI. The CDR3 extends over 13 amino acids.

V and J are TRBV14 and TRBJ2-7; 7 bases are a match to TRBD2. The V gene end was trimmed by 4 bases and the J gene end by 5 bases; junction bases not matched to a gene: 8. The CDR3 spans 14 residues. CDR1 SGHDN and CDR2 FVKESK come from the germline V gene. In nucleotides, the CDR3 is TGTGCCAGCAGCCCCCGGGGGGTCCAGGACGAGCAGTACTTC. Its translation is CASSPRGVQDEQYF.

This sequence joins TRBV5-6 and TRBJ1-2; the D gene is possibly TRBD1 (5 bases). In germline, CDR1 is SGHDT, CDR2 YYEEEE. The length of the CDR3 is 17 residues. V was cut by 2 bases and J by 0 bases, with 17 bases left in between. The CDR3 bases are TGTGCCAGCAGCTTTATGACAGATGGAACGTCTAACTATGGCTACACCTTC. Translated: CASSFMTDGTSNYGYTF.

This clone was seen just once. The CDR3 spells CATSDHRAGQDTQYF. Written as DNA, the CDR3 is TGTGCCACCAGTGACCACAGGGCCGGGCAGGATACGCAGTATTTT. The chain carries TRBV24-1 and TRBJ2-3, with D perhaps TRBD1 (6 bases). CDR1 is KGHDR, CDR2 SFDVKD, per germline. The ends were cut back, 4 bases at V and 6 bases at J, with 16 bases in the middle. The CDR3 spans 15 residues.

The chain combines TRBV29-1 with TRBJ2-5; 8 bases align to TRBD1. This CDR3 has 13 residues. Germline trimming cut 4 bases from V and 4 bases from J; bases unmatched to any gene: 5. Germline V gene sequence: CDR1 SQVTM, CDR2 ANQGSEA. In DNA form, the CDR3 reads TGCAGCGTTGGACAGGGGATAAGAGAGACCCAGTACTTC. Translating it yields CSVGQGIRETQYF.

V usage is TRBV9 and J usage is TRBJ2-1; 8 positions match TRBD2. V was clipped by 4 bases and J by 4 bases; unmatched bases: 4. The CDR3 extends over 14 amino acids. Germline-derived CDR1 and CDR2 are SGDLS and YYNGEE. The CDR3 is CASSTAGGYNEQFF. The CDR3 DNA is TGTGCCAGCAGCACCGCGGGGGGTTACAATGAGCAGTTCTTC.

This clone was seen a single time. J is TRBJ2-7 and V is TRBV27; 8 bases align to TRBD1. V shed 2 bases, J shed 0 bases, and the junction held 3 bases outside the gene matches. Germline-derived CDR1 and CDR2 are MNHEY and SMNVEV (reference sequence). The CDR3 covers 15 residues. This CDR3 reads CASSLEGQVSYEQYF. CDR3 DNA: TGTGCCAGCAGTTTAGAGGGACAGGTCTCCTACGAGCAGTACTTC.

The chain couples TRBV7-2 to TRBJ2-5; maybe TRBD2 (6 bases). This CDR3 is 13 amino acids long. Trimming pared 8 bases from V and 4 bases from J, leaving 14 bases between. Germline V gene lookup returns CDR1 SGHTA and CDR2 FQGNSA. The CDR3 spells CASGGSILETQYF. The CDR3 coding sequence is TGTGCCAGCGGAGGGTCTATTTTAGAGACCCAGTACTTC.

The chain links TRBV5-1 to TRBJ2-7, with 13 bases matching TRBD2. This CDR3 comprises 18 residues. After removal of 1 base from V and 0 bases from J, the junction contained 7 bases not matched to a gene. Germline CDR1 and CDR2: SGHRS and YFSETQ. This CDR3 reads CASSLYRTSGGGSYEQYF. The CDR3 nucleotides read TGCGCCAGCAGCTTGTATAGGACTAGCGGGGGAGGCTCCTACGAGCAGTACTTC.

This CDR3 is CASSKEKGGGITDTQYF. CDR3 nucleotide sequence: TGTGCCAGCAGCAAAGAAAAGGGCGGGGGGATCACAGATACGCAGTATTTT. The chain is built from TRBV21-1 and TRBJ2-3; the table's D call, TRBD2, was not checked against the DNA. TRBV21-1 is listed as a pseudogene. The CDR3 extends over 17 amino acids.

The CDR3 protein is CASSLTGPYNSPLHF. CDR3 coding DNA: TGCGCCAGCAGCTTGACAGGCCCCTATAATTCACCCCTCCACTTT. The chain employs TRBV5-1 and TRBJ1-6, with a weak D call TRBD1 (5 bases). The CDR3 loop spans 15 amino acids. The germline CDR1 and CDR2 sequences are SGHRS and YFSETQ. Trimming pared 1 base from V and 2 bases from J, leaving 7 bases between.

The CDR3 protein is CASSYIPDRPNYGYTF. In nucleotides, the CDR3 is TGTGCCAGCAGTTACATTCCCGACAGACCTAACTATGGCTACACCTTC. The chain uses TRBV6-2 or TRBV6-3 and TRBJ1-2; D possibly corresponds to TRBD1 (5 bases). The germline V and J ends were trimmed by 2 bases and 0 bases, with 13 bases remaining between them. Germline CDR1 is MNHEY and CDR2 is SVGEGT. This CDR3 contains 16 residues.

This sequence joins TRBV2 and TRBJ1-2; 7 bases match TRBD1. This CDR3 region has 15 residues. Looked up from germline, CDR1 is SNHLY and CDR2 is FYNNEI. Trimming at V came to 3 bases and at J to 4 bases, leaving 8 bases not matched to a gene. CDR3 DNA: TGTGCCAGCAGTGAGTCGACAGGGACCGTCTATGGCTACACCTTC. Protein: CASSESTGTVYGYTF.

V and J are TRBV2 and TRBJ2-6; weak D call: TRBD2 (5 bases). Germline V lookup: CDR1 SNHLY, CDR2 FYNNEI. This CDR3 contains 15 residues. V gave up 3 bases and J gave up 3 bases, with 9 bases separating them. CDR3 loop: CASSEEAIGANVLTF. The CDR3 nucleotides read TGTGCCAGCAGTGAGGAGGCGATTGGGGCCAACGTCCTGACTTTC.

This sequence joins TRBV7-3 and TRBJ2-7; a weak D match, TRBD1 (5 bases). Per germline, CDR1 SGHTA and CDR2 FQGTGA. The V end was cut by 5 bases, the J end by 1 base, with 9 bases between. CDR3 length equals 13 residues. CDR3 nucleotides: TGTGCCAGCAGCCCCGACAGTTCCTACGAGCAGTACTTC. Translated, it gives CASSPDSSYEQYF.

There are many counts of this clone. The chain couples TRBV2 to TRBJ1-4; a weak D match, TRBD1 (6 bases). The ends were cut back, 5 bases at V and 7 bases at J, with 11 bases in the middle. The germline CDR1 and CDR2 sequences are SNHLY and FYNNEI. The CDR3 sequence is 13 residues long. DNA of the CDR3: TGTGCCAGCAGTCGTGACAGGCCTGAAAAACTGTTTTTT. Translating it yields CASSRDRPEKLFF.

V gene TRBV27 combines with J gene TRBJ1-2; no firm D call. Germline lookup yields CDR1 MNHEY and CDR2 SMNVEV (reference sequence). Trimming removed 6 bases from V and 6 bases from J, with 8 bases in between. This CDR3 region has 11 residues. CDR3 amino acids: CASRIQNGYTF. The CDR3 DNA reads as TGTGCCAGCAGAATACAGAATGGCTACACCTTC.

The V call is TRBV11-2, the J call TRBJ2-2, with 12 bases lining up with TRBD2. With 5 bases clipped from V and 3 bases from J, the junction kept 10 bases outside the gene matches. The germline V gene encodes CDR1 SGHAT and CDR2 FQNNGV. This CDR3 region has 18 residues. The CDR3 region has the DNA TGTGCCAGCAGCCCGTATCTAGCGGGAGGGAAGGACACCGGGGAGCTGTTTTTT. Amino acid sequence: CASSPYLAGGKDTGELFF.

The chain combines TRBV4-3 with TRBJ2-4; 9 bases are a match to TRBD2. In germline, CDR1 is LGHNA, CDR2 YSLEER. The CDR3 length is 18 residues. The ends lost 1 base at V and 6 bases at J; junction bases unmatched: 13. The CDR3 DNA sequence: TGCGCCAGCAGCCAAGGCGCTGCTAGCGGGAACTCTCTAAACATTCAGTACTTC. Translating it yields CASSQGAASGNSLNIQYF.